Presented here are 2 T cell receptor beta chains from one specimen sequenced in a study of T cell responses to AZD1222 COVID-19 vaccine. Sequencing used immunoSEQ multiplex PCR; TCRdb keeps in-frame clones, though not all of them. Listed are over 140,000 clones; over 2% falls within the top ten. Sample: peripheral blood. The receptors originated from an adult in good health.

The chain combines TRBV5-4 with TRBJ2-5; TRBD1 matches 7 bases. Trimming at V came to 2 bases and at J to 2 bases, leaving 6 bases not matched to a gene. The germline CDR1 and CDR2 sequences are SGHNT and YYREEE (reference sequence). This CDR3 is 15 amino acids long. For the CDR3, the DNA is TGTGCCAGCAGCTTAACCCCGGGACAGCAAGAGACCCAGTACTTC. Its translation is CASSLTPGQQETQYF. Complete variable domain (other parts from reference TRBV5-4 and TRBJ2-5): ETGVTQSPTHLIKTRGQQVTLRCSSQSGHNTVSWYQQALGQGPQFIFQYYREEENGRGNFPPRFSGLQFPNYSSELNVNALELDDSALYLCASSLTPGQQETQYFGPGTRLLVL.

This chain joins TRBV4-1 and TRBJ1-3, with D unresolved. The CDR3 sequence is 15 residues long. The germline V gene has CDR1 MGHRA and CDR2 YSYEKL. V was shortened by 4 bases and J by 5 bases, with 15 bases between the two germline ends. The CDR3 DNA is TGCGCCAGCAGCCTCGCGGAGACATCTCGAAACACCATATATTTT. This codes for CASSLAETSRNTIYF.